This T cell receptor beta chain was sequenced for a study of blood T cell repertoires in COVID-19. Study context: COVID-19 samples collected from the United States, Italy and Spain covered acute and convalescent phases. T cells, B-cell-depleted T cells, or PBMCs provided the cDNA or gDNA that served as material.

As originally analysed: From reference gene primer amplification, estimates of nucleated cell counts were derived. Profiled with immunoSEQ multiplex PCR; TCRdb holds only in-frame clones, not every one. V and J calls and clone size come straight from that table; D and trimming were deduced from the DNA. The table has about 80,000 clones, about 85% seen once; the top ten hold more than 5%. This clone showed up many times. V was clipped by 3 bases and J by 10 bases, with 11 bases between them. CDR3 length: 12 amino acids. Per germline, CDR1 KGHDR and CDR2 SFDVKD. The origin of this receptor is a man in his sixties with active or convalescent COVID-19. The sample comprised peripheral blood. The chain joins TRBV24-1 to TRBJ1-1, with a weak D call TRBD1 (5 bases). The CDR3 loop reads CATSDVGGVAFF. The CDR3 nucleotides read TGTGCCACCAGTGATGTGGGGGGTGTAGCTTTCTTT.